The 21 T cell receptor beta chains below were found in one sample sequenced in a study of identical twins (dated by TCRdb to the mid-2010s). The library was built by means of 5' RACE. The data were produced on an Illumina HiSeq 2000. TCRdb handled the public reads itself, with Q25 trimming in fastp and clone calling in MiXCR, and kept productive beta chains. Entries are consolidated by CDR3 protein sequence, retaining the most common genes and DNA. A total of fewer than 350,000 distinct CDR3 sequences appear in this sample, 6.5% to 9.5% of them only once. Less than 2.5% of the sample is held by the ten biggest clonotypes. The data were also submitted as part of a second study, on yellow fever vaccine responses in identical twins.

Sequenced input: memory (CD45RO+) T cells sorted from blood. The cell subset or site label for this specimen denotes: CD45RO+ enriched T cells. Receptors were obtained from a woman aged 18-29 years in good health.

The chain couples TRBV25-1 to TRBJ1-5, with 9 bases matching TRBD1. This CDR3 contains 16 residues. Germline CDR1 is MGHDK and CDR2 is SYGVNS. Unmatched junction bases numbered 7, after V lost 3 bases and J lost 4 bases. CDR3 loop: CASSDRRTGDNQPQHF. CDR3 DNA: TGTGCCAGCAGTGACCGAAGGACAGGGGATAATCAGCCCCAGCATTTT. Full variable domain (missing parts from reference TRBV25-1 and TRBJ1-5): EADIYQTPRYLVIGTGKKITLECSQTMGHDKMYWYQQDPGMELHLIHYSYGVNSTEKGDLSSESTVSRIRTEHFPLTLESARPSHTSQYLCASSDRRTGDNQPQHFGDGTRLSIL.

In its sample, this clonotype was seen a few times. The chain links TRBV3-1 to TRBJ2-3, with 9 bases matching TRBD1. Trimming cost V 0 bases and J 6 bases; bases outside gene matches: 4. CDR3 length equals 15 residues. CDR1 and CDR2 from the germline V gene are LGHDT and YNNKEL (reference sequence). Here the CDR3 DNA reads TGTGCCAGCAGCCAAGAGACAGGGGGGTGGGATACGCAGTATTTT. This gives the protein CASSQETGGWDTQYF.

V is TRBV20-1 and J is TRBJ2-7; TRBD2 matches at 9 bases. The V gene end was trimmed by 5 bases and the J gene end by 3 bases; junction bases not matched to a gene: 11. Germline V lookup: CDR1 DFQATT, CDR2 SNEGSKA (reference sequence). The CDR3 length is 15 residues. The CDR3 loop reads CSAYGGGAGVYEQYF. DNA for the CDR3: TGCAGTGCTTATGGCGGGGGGGCGGGAGTCTACGAGCAGTACTTC.

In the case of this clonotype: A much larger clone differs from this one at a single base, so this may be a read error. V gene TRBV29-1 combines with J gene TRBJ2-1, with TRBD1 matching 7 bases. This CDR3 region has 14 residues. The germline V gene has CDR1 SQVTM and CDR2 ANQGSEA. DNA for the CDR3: TGCGGCTTCTCCCCCGGGACAGATTACAATGAGCAGTTCTTC. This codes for CGFSPGTDYNEQFF.

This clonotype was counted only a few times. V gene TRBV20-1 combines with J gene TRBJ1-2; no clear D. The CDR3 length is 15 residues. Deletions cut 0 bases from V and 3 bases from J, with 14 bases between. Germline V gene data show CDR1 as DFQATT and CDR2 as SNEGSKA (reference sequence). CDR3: CSARDYWEFDYGYTF. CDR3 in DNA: TGCAGTGCTAGAGATTACTGGGAGTTCGACTATGGCTACACCTTC.

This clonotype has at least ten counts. This chain's CDR3 is CASSAGAGQIKGRDTQYF. The CDR3 DNA sequence: TGTGCCAGCAGCGCAGGAGCGGGACAGATAAAGGGGCGGGATACGCAGTATTTT. This sequence joins TRBV5-6 and TRBJ2-3; D tentatively reads TRBD1 or TRBD2 (7 bases each). The length of the CDR3 is 18 residues. Germline CDR1 is SGHDT and CDR2 is YYEEEE. The V and J ends lost 4 bases and 6 bases respectively, with 27 bases between them. The complete variable domain, with remaining parts taken from reference TRBV5-6 and TRBJ2-3, reads DAGVTQSPTHLIKTRGQQVTLRCSPKSGHDTVSWYQQALGQGPQFIFQYYEEEERQRGNFPDRFSGHQFPNYSSELNVNALLLGDSALYLCASSAGAGQIKGRDTQYFGPGTRLTVL.

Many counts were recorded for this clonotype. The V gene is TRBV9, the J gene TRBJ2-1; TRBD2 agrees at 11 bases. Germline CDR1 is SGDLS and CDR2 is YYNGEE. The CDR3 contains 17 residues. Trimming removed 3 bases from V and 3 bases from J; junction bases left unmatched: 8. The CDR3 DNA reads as TGTGCCAGCAGCGGAGCTAGCGGGAGGCTAAACTACAATGAGCAGTTCTTC. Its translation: CASSGASGRLNYNEQFF.

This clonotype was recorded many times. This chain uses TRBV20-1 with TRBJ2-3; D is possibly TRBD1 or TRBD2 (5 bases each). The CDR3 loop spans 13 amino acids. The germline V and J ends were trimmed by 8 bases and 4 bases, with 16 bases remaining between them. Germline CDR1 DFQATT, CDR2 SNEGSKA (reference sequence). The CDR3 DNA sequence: TGCAGTCCCGAGATTGGGGACGCAGATACGCAGTATTTT. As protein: CSPEIGDADTQYF.

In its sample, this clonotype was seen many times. CDR3 in DNA: TGTGCCAGCACCATTTCGCGGGGGGCTACCCGCTACAATGAGCAGTTCTTC. Translating it yields CASTISRGATRYNEQFF. The chain uses TRBV2 and TRBJ2-1, with 8 positions matching TRBD2. This CDR3 region has 17 residues. CDR1 and CDR2 (germline): SNHLY, FYNNEI. Unmatched junction bases numbered 14, after V lost 7 bases and J lost 3 bases.

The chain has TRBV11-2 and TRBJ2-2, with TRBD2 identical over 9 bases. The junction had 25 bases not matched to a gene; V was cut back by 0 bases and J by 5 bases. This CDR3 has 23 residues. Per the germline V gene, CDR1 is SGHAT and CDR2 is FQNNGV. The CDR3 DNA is TGTGCCAGCAGCTTAGATTCTCGCGCCGTGAGGAACTTAGCGGGAGTGGAGACCGGGGAGCTGTTTTTT. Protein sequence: CASSLDSRAVRNLAGVETGELFF.

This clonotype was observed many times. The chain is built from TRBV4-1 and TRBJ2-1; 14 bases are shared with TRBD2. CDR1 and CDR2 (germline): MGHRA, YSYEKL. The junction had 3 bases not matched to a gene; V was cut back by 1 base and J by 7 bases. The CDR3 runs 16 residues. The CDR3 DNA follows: TGCGCCAGCAGCCAAGGGACTAGCGGGGGGTATAATGAGCAGTTCTTC. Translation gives CASSQGTSGGYNEQFF.

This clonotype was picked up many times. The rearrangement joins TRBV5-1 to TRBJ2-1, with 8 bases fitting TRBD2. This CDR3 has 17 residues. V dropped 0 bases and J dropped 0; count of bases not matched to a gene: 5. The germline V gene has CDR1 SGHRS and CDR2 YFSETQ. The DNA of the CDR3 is TGCGCCAGCAGCTTGGGGGTCAGCGGGAGCTCCTACAATGAGCAGTTCTTC. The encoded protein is CASSLGVSGSSYNEQFF.

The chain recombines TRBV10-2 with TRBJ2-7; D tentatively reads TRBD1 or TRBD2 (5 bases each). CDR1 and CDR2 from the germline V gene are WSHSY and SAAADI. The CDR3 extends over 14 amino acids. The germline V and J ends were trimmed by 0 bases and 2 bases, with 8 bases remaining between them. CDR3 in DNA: TGCGCCAGCAGTGAGTCCTGGGGACCCTACGAGCAGTACGTC. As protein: CASSESWGPYEQYV.

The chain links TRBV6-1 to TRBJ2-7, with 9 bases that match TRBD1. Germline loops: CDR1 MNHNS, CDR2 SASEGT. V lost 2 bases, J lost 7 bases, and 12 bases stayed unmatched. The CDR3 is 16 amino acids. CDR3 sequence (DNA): TGTGCCAGCAGTGAACCCCCCGGGACAGGGAACGGGGAGCAGTACGTC. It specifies CASSEPPGTGNGEQYV.

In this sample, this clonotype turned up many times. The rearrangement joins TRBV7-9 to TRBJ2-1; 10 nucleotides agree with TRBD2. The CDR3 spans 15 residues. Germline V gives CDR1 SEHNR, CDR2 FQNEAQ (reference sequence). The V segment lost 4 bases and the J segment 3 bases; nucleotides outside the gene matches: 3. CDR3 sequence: CASSSGLAVYNEQFF. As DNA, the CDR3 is TGTGCCAGCAGCTCCGGACTAGCGGTCTACAATGAGCAGTTCTTC.

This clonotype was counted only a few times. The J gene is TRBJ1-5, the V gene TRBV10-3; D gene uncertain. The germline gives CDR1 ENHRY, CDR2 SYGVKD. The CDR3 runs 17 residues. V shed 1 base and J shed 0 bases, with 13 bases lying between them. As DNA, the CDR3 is TGTGCCATCAGTGAGTGGGCAGTTTTTAATAGCAATCAGCCCCAGCATTTT. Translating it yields CAISEWAVFNSNQPQHF.

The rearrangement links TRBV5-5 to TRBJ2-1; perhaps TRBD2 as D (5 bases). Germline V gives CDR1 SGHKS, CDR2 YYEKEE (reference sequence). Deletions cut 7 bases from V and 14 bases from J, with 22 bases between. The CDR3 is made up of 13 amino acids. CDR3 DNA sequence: TGTGCCAGCGGCCCAGGACTCCTCTGCGACAAGTTCTTC. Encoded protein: CASGPGLLCDKFF.

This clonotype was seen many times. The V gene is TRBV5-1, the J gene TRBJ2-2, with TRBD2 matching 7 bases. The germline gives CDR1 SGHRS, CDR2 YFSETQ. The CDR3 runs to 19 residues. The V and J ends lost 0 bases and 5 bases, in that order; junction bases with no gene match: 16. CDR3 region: CASSLGPAGLRMVTGELFF. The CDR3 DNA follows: TGCGCCAGCAGCTTGGGTCCAGCGGGGTTACGTATGGTGACCGGGGAGCTGTTTTTT.

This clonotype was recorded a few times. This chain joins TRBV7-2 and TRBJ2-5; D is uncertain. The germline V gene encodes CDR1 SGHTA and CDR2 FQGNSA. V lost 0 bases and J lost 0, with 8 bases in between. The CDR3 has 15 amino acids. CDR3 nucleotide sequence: TGTGCCAGCAGCTTAGCGTTTACATACCAAGAGACCCAGTACTTC. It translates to CASSLAFTYQETQYF.

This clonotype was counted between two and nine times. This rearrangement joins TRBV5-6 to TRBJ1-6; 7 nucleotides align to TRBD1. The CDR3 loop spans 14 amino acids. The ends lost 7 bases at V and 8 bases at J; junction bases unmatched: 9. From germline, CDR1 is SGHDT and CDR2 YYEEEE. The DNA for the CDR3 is TGTGCCAGCGGCCGACAAGGACAGGATTCACCCCTCCACTTT. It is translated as CASGRQGQDSPLHF.

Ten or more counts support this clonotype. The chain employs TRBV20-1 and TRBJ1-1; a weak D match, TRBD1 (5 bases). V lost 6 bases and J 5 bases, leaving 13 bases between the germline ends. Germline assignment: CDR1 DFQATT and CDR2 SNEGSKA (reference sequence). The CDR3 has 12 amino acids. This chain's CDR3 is CSAPPGETEAFF. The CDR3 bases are TGCAGTGCCCCCCCGGGGGAGACTGAAGCTTTCTTT.